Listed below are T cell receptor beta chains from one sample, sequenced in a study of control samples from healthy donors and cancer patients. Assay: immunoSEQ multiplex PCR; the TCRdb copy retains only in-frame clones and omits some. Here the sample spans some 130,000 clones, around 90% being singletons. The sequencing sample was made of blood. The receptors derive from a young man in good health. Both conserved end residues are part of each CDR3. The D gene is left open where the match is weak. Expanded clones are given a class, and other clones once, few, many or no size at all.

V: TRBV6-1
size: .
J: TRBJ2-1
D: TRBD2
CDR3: CASSDHGGDYNEQFF
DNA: TGTGCCAGCAGTGATCACGGGGGGGATTACAATGAGCAGTTCTTC

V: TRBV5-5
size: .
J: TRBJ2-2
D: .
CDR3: CASSLGPATNTGELFF
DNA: TGTGCCAGCAGCTTGGGTCCAGCAACGAACACCGGGGAGCTGTTTTTT

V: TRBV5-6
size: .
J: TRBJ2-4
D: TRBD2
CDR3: CASSLAARGGAKNIQYF
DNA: TGTGCCAGCAGCTTGGCGGCGCGGGGGGGCGCCAAAAACATTCAGTACTTC

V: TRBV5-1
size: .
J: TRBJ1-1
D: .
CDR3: CASSWGTRNTEAFF
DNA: TGCGCCAGCAGCTGGGGGACAAGGAACACTGAAGCTTTCTTT

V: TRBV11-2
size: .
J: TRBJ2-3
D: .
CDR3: CASSLGFQGGNTQYF
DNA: TGTGCCAGCAGCTTAGGATTCCAGGGGGGCAATACGCAGTATTTT

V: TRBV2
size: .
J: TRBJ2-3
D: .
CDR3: CASSDGPTDTQYF
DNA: TGTGCCAGCAGCGACGGCCCCACAGATACGCAGTATTTT

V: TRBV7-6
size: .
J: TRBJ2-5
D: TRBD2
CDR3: CASSSNSGGQTETQYF
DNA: TGTGCCAGCAGCTCAAACAGCGGGGGGCAAACGGAGACCCAGTACTTC

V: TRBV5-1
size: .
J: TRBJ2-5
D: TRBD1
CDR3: CASSRGQNQETQYF
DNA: TGCGCCAGCAGCCGGGGACAGAACCAAGAGACCCAGTACTTC

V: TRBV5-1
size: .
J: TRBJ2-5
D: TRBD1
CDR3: CASSRGQGIQEVQYF
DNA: TGCGCCAGCAGCCGGGGACAGGGCATACAAGAGGTCCAGTACTTC

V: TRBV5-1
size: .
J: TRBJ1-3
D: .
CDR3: CASSLGPASSGNTIYF
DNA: TGCGCCAGCAGCTTGGGGCCCGCGAGCTCTGGAAACACCATATATTTT

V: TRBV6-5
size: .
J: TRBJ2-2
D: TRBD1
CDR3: CASAGGNTGELFF
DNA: TGTGCCAGCGCAGGGGGAAACACCGGGGAGCTGTTTTTT

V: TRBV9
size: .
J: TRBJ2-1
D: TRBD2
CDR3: CASSAGTSGSNEQFF
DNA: TGTGCCAGCAGCGCCGGGACTAGCGGATCTAATGAGCAGTTCTTC

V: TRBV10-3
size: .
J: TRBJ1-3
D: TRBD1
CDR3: CAITTHGNTGAGNTIYF
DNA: TGTGCCATCACCACCCATGGAAATACAGGGGCTGGAAACACCATATATTTT

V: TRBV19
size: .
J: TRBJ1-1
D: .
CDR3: CASTMNTEAFF
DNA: TGTGCCAGTACTATGAACACTGAAGCTTTCTTT

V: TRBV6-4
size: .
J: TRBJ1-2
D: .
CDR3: CASSENRNYGYTF
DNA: TGTGCCAGCAGTGAGAACAGAAACTATGGCTACACCTTC

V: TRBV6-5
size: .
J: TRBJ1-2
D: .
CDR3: CASSPGRQTNYGYTF
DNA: TGTGCCAGCAGCCCAGGACGGCAAACTAACTATGGCTACACCTTC

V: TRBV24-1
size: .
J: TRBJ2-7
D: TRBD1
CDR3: CATRTGESYEQYF
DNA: TGTGCCACCAGGACAGGGGAATCCTACGAGCAGTACTTC

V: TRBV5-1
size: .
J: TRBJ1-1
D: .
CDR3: CASSPFPGSMNTEAFF
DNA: TGCGCCAGCAGCCCCTTCCCTGGGAGCATGAACACTGAAGCTTTCTTT

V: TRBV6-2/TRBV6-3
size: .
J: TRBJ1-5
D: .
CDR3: CASSYFDRSNQPQHF
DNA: TGTGCCAGCAGTTACTTCGACAGAAGCAATCAGCCCCAGCATTTT

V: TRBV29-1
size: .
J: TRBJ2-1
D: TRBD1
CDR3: CSVEETGADSVDEQFF
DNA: TGCAGCGTTGAGGAAACAGGGGCGGATAGCGTTGATGAGCAGTTCTTC

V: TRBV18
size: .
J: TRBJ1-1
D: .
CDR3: CASSLLPPSAGNTEAFF
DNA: TGTGCCAGCTCACTCCTCCCACCGTCAGCGGGGAACACTGAAGCTTTCTTT

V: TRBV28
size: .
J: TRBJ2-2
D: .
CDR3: CASSLWAGELFF
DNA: TGTGCCAGCAGTTTATGGGCCGGGGAGCTGTTTTTT

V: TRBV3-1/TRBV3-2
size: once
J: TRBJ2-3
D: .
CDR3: CASSRRHRVGTDTQYF
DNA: TGTGCCAGCAGCCGAAGGCACAGGGTGGGCACAGATACGCAGTATTTT

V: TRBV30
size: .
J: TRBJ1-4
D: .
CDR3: CARQGSLGKLFF
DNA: TGTGCCCGGCAGGGCTCCCTGGGAAAACTGTTTTTT

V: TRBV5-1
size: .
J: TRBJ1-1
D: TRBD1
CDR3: CASSTQTGANTEAFF
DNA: TGCGCCAGCAGCACACAGACAGGGGCTAACACTGAAGCTTTCTTT

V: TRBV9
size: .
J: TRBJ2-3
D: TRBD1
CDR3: CASSGPTGPDPSTDTQYF
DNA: TGTGCCAGCAGCGGACCGACAGGGCCCGACCCTAGCACAGATACGCAGTATTTT

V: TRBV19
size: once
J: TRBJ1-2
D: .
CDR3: CASSFDTGLNYGYTF
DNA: TGTGCCAGTAGTTTCGATACGGGGCTCAACTATGGCTACACCTTC

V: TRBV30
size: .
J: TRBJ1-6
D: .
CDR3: CAWKAGSSYNSPLHF
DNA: TGTGCCTGGAAGGCGGGGAGCTCCTATAATTCACCCCTCCACTTT